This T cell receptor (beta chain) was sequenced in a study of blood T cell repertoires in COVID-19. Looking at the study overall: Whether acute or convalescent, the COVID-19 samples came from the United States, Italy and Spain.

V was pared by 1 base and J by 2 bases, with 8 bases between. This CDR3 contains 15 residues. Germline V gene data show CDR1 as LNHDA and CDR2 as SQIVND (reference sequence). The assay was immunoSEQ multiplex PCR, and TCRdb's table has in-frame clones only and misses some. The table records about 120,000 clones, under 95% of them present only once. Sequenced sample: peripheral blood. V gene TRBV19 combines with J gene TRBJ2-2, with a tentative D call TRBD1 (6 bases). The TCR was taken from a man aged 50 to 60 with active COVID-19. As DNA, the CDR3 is TGTGCCAGTAGTATAGGACAGGTTAACACCGGGGAGCTGTTTTTT. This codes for CASSIGQVNTGELFF.